Detailed here is one TCR beta chain. Its cognate antigen has yet to be identified. One base away there is no much larger clone; base qualities are not given. The library was built by means of the immunoSEQ multiplex PCR assay. Rearranged TCR beta chain sequences were amplified with the hsTCRB Kit following the manufacturer's protocol. An Illumina MiSeq was used to sequence the TCRB libraries. The original pipeline was this. Demultiplexing, trimming and gene mapping were performed with the kit vendor's proprietary platform. The table was pulled from immuneACCESS by TCRdb, which kept in-frame rearrangements only. Such tables lose some clones; where checked, under half of the loss comes from unresolved V genes, and the rest has no known cause. V and J calls and clone size are given by that table; D and trimming were obtained from the DNA. The sample table holds about 28,000 clones, of which about 90% were seen once. The ten top clones hold approximately 3.4% of the sample.

The data belong to a study of a mutant IDH1 vaccine in newly diagnosed glioma (dated by TCRdb to the early 2020s). At the level of the whole study: Across visits V03 through V10, patients got a total of eight vaccinations, given in weeks 1, 3, 5, 7, 11, 15, 19 and 23. Vaccination was initiated 4-6 weeks after radiotherapy alone, or concurrently with temozolomide cycles in the chemotherapy-containing groups. The roughly 35 treated patients were approximately 60% male and 37.5% female, with a mean age of about 38 years. Prior to enrollment, standard therapy consisting of radiotherapy alone, temozolomide alone, or radiochemotherapy with temozolomide had been administered to patients, with the combination being received by most patients. Peripheral blood was collected at six visits: V03 (baseline), V05, V07, V10, V12 and V13. Longitudinal TCRB deep sequencing was performed for roughly 27 treated patients wherever samples were available for exploratory analyses.

Broad study findings and their caveats: Vaccine-induced immune responses across multiple MHC alleles were detected in 85% to 95% of patients. No apparent relationship was observed between pseudoprogression and alterations in the top peripheral T cell clonotypes detected by TCRB sequencing. According to the authors, sample limitations meant that analyses of patient blood samples could not be reproduced. PBMC samples for TCRB deep sequencing were selected based on availability.

Explained via the paper, the time point label denotes: week 5, during vaccination. Every vaccine dose consisted of 300 ug of a 20-mer mutant IDH1 peptide in Montanide, administered subcutaneously together with topical imiquimod. All donors had newly diagnosed IDH1-mutant astrocytomas of WHO grade 3 or 4 that showed loss of nuclear ATRX. The samples were drawn from NOA16, a multicentre, single-arm, open-label phase I trial in Germany that tested a mutant IDH1 peptide vaccine in humans for the first time. The DNeasy Blood and Tissue Kit was used to extract genomic DNA from EDTA blood for TCRB sequencing. The CDR3, from cysteine to phenylalanine, totals 15 residues. Only the CDR3 portion is preserved as DNA: 45 bases, with reading frame beginning at the first base. Via the germline V gene, CDR1 is MGHRA and CDR2 YSYEKL. Relative to germline, V is 1 base shorter and J is 7 bases shorter, with 14 bases between their ends.

The origin of this receptor is a woman aged 40 to 55 with glioma. Some clones in this sample may be carry-over from other donors' samples. The chain was built from TRBV4-1 and TRBJ1-5; confidence is insufficient to name the D gene. The sequencing here drew on peripheral blood mononuclear cells (PBMCs), taken from a glioma patient whose treatment included an IDH1 peptide vaccine. The CDR3 region reads CASSQVTGIRQPQHF. The bases are TGCGCCAGCAGCCAAGTGACCGGGATACGGCAGCCCCAGCATTTT.